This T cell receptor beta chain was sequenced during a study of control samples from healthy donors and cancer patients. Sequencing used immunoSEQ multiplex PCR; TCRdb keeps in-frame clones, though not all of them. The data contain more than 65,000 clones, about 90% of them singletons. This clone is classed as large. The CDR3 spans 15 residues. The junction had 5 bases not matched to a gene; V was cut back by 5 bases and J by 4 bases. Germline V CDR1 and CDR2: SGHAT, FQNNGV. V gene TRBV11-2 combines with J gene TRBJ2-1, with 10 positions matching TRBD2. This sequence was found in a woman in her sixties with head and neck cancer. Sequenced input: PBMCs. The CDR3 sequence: CASSTGTSDYNEQFF. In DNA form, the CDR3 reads TGTGCCAGCAGCACCGGGACTAGCGATTACAATGAGCAGTTCTTC.